This TCR beta chain was obtained from a study of response to subunit inactivated influenza vaccine. Study results and caveats: The authors offered the suggestion that each seasonal influenza vaccination recruits few new T cells.

This clonotype turned up a few times. Its target is not known. TCRdb passed the RT-PCR reads through MiXCR, listing each CDR3 protein once. The sample contains more than 700,000 distinct CDR3 sequences, less than 25% of which appear only once. The V gene end was trimmed by 5 bases and the J gene end by 6 bases; junction bases not matched to a gene: 3. In germline, CDR1 is SGHAT, CDR2 FQNNGV. The CDR3 has 12 amino acids. This material consisted of PBMCs from blood, taken about 5 days after vaccination. The chain has TRBV11-2 and TRBJ2-7; 8 bases match TRBD1. The TCR sequence derives from a man aged 45-60 years who received an inactivated influenza vaccine. CDR3 DNA sequence: TGTGCCAGCAGCGAGGACAGGGTCGAGCAGTACTTC. Its protein is CASSEDRVEQYF.